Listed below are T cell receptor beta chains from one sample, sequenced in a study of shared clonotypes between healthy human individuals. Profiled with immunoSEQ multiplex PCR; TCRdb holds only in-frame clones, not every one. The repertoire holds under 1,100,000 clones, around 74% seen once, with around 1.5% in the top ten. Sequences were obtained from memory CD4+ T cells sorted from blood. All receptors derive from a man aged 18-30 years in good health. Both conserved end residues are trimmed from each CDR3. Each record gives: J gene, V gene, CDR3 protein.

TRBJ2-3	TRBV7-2	ASSLDTGVGNTQY
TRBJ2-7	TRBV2	ASSPRGDRAYEQY
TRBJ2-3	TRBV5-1	ASSPLGQGSTDTQY
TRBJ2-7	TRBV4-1	ASRQAGWGSEQY
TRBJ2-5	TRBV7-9	ASSRTGLGGETQY
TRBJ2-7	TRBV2	ASSDQGYEQY
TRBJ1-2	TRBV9	ASSANREGNYGYT
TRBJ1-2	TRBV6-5	ASSRQGKDGYT
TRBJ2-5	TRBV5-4	ASRKGAENQETQY
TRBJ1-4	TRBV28	ASSRPGLKLF
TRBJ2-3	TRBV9	ASSFAAGVTDTQY
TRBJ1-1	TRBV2	ASSESLPNTEAF
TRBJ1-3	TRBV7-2	ASSLESGSGNTIY
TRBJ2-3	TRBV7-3	ASSPGTSGGARDTQY
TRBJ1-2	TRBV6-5	ASSVQGTNSYGYT
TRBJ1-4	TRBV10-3	AISDRGEEKLF
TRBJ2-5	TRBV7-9	ASSLGSTASGETQY
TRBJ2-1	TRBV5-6	ASSLYRALGNEQF
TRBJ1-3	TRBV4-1	ASSLEEGVQGNTIY
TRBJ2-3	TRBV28	ASSLDRGTDTQY
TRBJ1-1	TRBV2	ASNQGVGEAF
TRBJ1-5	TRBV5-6	ASSLASGGPNQPQH
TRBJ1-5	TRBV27	ASSLQGGLVNQPQH
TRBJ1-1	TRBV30	AWRLGKNTEAF
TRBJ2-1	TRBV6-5	ASTRDSSLNEQF
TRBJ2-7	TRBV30	AWSNRAGAYEQY
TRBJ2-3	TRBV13	ASSENGRTSTDTQY
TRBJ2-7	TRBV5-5	ASSRTDAHTYEQY
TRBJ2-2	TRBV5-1	ASSLGTGLAEVF
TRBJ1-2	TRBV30	AWNTGLGDYGYT
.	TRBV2	ASSESQGIAYEQY
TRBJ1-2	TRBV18	ASSPGANYGYT
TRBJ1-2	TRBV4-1	ASSLGGWDYGYT
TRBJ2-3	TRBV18	ASSPMTSGISDTQY
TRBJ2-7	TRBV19	ASSGQTFYEQY
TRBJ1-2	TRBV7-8	ASTWGMRQGIGGYT
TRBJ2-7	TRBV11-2	ASSPGTSGSYEQY
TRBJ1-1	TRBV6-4	ASSDRVGEAF
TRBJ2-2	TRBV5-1	ASSLVTGGTGELF
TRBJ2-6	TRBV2	ASSVLGIDSGANVLT
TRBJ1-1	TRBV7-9	ASSSSPGTGLLNTEAF
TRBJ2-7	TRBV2	ASSGVGGPEQY
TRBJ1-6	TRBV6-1	ASNPGWDNSPLH
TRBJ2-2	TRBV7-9	ASSLGTAAGELF
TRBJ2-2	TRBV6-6	ASTNSGTGNTGELF
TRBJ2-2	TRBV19	AGSGGADTGELF
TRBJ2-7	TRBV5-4	ASSLGGTSGLYEQY
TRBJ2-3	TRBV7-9	ASSIGTDTDTQY
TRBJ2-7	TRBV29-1	SVGGRGSNEQY
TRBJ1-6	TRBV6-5	ASSYTPGQGNSPLH
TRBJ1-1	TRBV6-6	ASRRTVNTEAF
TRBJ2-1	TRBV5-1	ASRAGTGLYNEQF
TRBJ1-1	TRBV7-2	ASSPPTPQGTEAF
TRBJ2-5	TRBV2	ASSPSGREGY
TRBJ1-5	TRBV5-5	ASSLAKGTGNQPQH